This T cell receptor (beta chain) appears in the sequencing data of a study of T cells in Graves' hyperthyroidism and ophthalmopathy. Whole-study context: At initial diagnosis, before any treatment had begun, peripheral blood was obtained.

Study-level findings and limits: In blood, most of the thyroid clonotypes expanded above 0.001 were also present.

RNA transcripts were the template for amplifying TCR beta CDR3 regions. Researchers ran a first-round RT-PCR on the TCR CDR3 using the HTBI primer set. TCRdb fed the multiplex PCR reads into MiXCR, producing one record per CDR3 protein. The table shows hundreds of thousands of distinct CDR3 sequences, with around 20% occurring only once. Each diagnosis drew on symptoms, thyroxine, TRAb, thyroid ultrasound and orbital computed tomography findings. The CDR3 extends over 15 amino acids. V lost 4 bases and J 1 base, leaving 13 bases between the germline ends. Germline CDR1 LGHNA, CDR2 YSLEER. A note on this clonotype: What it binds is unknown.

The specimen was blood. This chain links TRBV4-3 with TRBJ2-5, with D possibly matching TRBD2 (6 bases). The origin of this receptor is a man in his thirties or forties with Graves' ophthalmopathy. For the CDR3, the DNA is TGCGCCAGCAGCCTCCTACTAGCAGCCCAAGAGACCCAGTACTTC. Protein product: CASSLLLAAQETQYF.